Detailed here is one T cell receptor beta chain. The target antigen is unknown. These data come from a study of regulatory T cells in long-lasting Graves disease. General study findings and limits: Persistent disease showed a preference for TRBV28, TRBJ1-2 and TRBJ2-5.

CDR1 is DFQATT and CDR2 is SNEGSKA in the germline V gene (reference sequence). The V and J ends lost 1 base and 1 base respectively, with 13 bases between them. The CDR3 contains 15 residues. The sample's time point: newly diagnosed GD, antithyroid drugs for less than 3 months. Making the TCR library involved RNA that had been extracted from PBMCs. Patient provenance is recorded as an endocrinology department in Xi'an, China. The authors built TCR beta libraries using iRepertoire HTBI primers and Arm-PCR of CDR3 regions. TCRdb recomputed calls from the multiplex PCR reads with MiXCR, one row per CDR3 protein. Of 440,000 or so distinct CDR3 sequences in the sample, over 15% were seen once. These data were also filed under a second study, of T cells in Graves' hyperthyroidism and ophthalmopathy. That source adds: The HTBI primer set was used in a first-round RT-PCR of the TCR CDR3.

The sequenced sample was peripheral blood mononuclear cells (PBMCs), obtained at new diagnosis, from a patient treated with antithyroid drugs. V and J are TRBV20-1 and TRBJ1-1, with D possibly matching TRBD1 (5 bases). The sequence derives from a woman in her 30s with Graves disease. The CDR3 nucleotides read TGCAGTGCTAGAGGTACCGGGACGGCGAACACTGAAGCTTTCTTT. Translating it yields CSARGTGTANTEAFF.